The source of this T cell receptor beta chain is a study of T cells in Graves' hyperthyroidism and ophthalmopathy. Study at large: Peripheral blood collection took place at initial diagnosis, before any treatment.

Using RNA transcripts as the source, TCR beta CDR3 regions were amplified. Carried out on the TCR CDR3, a first-round RT-PCR used the HTBI primer set. TCRdb reanalysed the multiplex PCR reads using MiXCR and keeps one entry per CDR3 protein. The sample includes some 490,000 distinct CDR3 sequences, less than 25% of them seen just once. This clonotype was detected a few times. The origin of this receptor is an older woman with Graves' ophthalmopathy. Sample: blood.

The chain's CDR3 is CASSMAQQPQHF. CDR3 in DNA: TGTGCCAGTAGTATGGCTCAACAGCCCCAGCATTTT. This chain connects TRBV19 to TRBJ1-5; no definite D call. CDR3 length: 12 residues. Trimming took off 3 bases at V and 7 bases at J, with 7 bases between the two ends. The germline gives CDR1 LNHDA, CDR2 SQIVND (reference sequence).